What follows describes a single TCR beta chain. Its specificity is unknown. Isolation of CD4+ naive, central memory, regulatory and stem cell-like memory cells was achieved by sorting via CD45RO/CCR7/CD25/CD127/CD95/CD27. The CDR3 is 14 residues long. The J segment lost 3 bases and the V segment lost 5 bases, leaving 5 bases of the junction unmatched. CDR1 and CDR2 (germline): KGHSH, LQKENI. These data come from a study of beta chain features in type 1 diabetes. For the study at large: The study found patients and healthy donors alike in age, gender and cell yields. Summed over all samples, the examined sorted cells came to roughly 110 million.

Broader study findings: People with Type 1 diabetes carried modestly yet significantly shorter TCRB CDR3s in all four CD4+ subsets.

The sequenced template was cDNA made from the entire isolated RNA. Assay: immunoSEQ multiplex PCR; the TCRdb copy retains only in-frame clones and omits some. The top ten clones hold 0.015% to 0.017% of a sample with around 300,000 clones, about 15% of them seen once. Sequencing was performed on naive CD4+ T cells from blood. The sequence was obtained from a man between 18 and 35 years old with type 1 diabetes. V and J are TRBV18 and TRBJ2-7; 9 nucleotides match TRBD1. The CDR3 region has the DNA TGTGCCAGCTCATTGGGGACAGGGAGCTACGAGCAGTACTTC. Amino acid sequence: CASSLGTGSYEQYF.